This TCR beta chain was profiled in a study of blood T cells in healthy people across ages. Primed by a sample-barcoded 5' primer and a J-beta primer mix, a second PCR proceeded for 7 to 11 cycles. A single record per CDR3 protein comes from TCRdb applying MiXCR to the 5' RACE reads. The table includes about 1.4 million distinct CDR3 sequences, roughly 59% detected once. Trimming cost V 5 bases and J 6 bases, with 14 bases left between them. There are 15 residues in the CDR3. This sequence was found in a young man in good health. The sample consisted of blood. This chain connects TRBV12-3 or TRBV12-4 to TRBJ1-6, with D possibly being TRBD1 (5 bases). The CDR3 region is CASSHSGLRNSPLHF. The CDR3 DNA sequence: TGTGCCAGCAGTCACTCGGGACTGCGTAATTCACCCCTCCACTTT.